This paragraph covers one T cell receptor beta chain sequence. The target antigen is unknown. PCR employed 60 Vbeta and 13 Jbeta primers. Assay used: immunoSEQ multiplex PCR; TCRdb lists only in-frame clones, some missing. The data show 55,000 to 65,000 clones, more than 65% seen once. The data were obtained in a study of cytomegalovirus exposure and HLA in healthy donors. The CDR3 is 14 residues long. Per the germline V gene, CDR1 is SGDLS and CDR2 is YYNGEE. V was clipped by 1 base and J by 4 bases, with 8 bases between them. Findings and limits, study-wide: It was likely that a cluster of highly shared sequence variants was a sequencing artifact. On later analysis, the bulk of CMV-associated TCR beta chains appeared to be HLA-restricted. The productive fraction for most TCR beta V segments was about 87% or about 30% in an earlier analysis.

Healthy bone marrow donors made up the cohort. Sequenced: PBMCs. This chain joins TRBV9 and TRBJ2-2; no definite D call. The receptor was isolated from a woman aged 30 to 39 in good health and CMV-seronegative. The CDR3 DNA follows: TGTGCCAGCAGCGTATTTAGAGGCACCGGGGAGCTGTTTTTT. It translates to CASSVFRGTGELFF.